This TCR beta chain originates from a study of shared clonotypes between healthy human individuals. The junction had 21 bases not matched to a gene; V was cut back by 4 bases and J by 4 bases. This CDR3 region has 22 residues. Germline V gives CDR1 SGDLS, CDR2 YYNGEE. TCRdb's table, derived via immunoSEQ multiplex PCR, lists solely in-frame clones and lacks some. The sample has over 700,000 clones, over 55% seen once. The chain is built from TRBV9 and TRBJ2-1; 15 bases align to TRBD2. Sample: memory CD4+ T cells sorted from blood. Specified subset: CD45RA-negative fraction. The clonotype comes from a woman aged 30 to 39 in good health. CDR3 DNA: TGTGCCAGCAGCCCCCGAAGATTCTCCGGGACTAGCGGGAGGTCACTATACAATGAGCAGTTCTTC. Its protein product is CASSPRRFSGTSGRSLYNEQFF.